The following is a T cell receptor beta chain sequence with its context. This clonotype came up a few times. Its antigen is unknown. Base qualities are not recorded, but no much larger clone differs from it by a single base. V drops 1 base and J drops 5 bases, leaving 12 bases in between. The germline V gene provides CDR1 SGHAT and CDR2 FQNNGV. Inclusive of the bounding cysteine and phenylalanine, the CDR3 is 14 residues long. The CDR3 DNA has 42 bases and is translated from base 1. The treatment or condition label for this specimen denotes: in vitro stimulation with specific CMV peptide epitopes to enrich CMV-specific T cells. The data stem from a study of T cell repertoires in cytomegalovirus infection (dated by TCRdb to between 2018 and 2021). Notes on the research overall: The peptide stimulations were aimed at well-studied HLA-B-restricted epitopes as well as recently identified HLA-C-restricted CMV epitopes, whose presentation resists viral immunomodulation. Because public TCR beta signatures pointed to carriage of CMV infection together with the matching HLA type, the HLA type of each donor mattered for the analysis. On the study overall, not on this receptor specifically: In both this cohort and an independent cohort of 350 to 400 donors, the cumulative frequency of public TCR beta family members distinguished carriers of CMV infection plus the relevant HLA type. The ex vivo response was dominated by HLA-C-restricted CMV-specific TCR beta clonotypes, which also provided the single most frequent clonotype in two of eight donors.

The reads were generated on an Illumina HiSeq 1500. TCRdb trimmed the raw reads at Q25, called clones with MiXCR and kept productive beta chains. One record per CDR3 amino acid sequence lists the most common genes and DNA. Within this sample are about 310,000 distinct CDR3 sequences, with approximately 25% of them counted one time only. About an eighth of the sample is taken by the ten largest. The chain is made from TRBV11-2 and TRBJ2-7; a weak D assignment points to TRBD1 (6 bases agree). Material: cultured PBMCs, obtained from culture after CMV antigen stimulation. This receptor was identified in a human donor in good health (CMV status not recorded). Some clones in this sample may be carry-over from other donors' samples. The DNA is TGTGCCAGCAGCTTAGGTGGACAGAACCACGAGCAGTACTTC. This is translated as CASSLGGQNHEQYF.